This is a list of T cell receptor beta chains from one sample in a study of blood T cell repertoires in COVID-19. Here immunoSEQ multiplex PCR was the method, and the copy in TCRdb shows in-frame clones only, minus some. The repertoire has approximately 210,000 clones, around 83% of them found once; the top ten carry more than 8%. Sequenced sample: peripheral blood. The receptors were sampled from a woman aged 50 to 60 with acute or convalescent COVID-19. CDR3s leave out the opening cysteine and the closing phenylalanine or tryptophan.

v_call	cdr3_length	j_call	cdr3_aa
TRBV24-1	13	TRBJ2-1	ATSLAGGPSIEQF
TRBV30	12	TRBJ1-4	AWSDSTGNEKLF
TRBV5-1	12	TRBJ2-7	ASSKTGGAYEQY
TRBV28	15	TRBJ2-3	ASSLVGDSPFTDTQY
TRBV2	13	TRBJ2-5	ASGLDSPTQETQY
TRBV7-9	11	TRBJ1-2	ASSLGSSYGYT
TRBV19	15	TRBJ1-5	ASSTIKDRVLNQPQH
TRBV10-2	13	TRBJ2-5	ASRLGQGTRETQY
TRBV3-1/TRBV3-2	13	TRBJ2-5	ASSQVEDYQETQY
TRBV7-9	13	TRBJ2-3	ASSKAGLSTDTQY
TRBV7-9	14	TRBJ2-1	ASSGYRSPNNNEQF
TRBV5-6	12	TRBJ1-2	ASSLAQVYYGYT
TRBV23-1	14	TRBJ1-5	ASSQSALRRNQPQH
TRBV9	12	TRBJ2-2	ASSGQSRTGELF
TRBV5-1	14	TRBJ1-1	ASSLDAGVASTEAF
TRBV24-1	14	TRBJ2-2	ATSDLGLQNTGELF
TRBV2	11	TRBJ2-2	ASSGTGTGELF
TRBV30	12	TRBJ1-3	AWSPGGPGNTIY
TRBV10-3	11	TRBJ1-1	AISLVGHTEAF
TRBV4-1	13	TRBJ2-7	ASSQTTTVPYEQY
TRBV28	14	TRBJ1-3	ASSLGQRYSGNTIY
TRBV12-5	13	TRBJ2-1	ASGGDSGAYNEQF
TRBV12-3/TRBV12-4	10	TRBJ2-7	ASSLSQYEQY
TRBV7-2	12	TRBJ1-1	ASTIGEMNTEAF
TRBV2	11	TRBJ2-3	ASSVAGADTQY
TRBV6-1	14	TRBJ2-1	ASSEGWERRNNEQF
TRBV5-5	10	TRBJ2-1	ASSLPLNEQF
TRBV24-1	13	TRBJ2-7	ATSESGTGGYEQY
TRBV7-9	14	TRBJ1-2	ASSLAEGLANYGYT
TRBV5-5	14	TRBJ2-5	ASSSGLAGGEETQY
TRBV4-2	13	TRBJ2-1	ASSQDGTAGKEQF
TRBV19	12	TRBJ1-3	ASSGQGYGNTIY
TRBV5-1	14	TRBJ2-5	ASSLGGRPGVETQY
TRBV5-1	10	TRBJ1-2	ASSRDNYGYT
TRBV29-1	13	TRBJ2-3	SVTPRGGSTDTQY
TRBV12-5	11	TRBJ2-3	ASVQGGENTQY
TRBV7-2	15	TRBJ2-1	ASSLGGGRAEGDEQF
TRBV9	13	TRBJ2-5	ASSGLAGGEETQY
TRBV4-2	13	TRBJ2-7	ASSQGRGPAYEQY
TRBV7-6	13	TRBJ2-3	ASSLSTFASGTQY
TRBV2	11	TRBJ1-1	ASSFRKNTEAF
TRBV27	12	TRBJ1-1	ASGDRGMNTEAF
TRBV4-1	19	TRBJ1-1	ASSPLTSDRAIDVQSTEAF
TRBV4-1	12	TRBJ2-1	ASSHEGAYNEQF
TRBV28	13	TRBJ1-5	ASSSTRYSNQPQH
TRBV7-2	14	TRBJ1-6	ASSRGQGASNSPLH
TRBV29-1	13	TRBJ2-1	SVEIAGGVRNEQF
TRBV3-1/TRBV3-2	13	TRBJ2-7	ASSPKGGGGYEQY
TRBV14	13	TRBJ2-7	ASRASGTPLGEQY
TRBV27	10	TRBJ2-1	ASSFSGGMEF
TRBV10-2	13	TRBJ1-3	ASSRTGGLGNTIY
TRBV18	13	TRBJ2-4	ASSAGTSALNIQY
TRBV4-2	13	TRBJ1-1	ASTPTGIKNTEAF
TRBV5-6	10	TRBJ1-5	ASSLPNQPQH
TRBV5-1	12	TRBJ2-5	ASSLTTAQETQY
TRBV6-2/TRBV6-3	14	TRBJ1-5	ASSYMAGGGNQPQH
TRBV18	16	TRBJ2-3	ASSPYVLNRLRTDTQY
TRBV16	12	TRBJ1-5	ASSQSGGNQPQH